The next 32 T cell receptor beta chains were all read from a single sample in a study of T-cell reconstitution after alpha-beta-depleted transplantation in children. The TCRbeta library was prepared with unique molecular identifiers. TCRdb re-derived calls from the PCR reads in MiXCR, one entry per CDR3 protein. In the table there are about a million distinct CDR3 sequences, about 30% of which are singletons. The specimen comprised PBMCs, mostly from graft donor cells, sampled 360 days after TCRalphabeta/CD19-depleted stem cell transplant. These receptors were taken from a boy in the first two years of life who had a stem cell transplant for SCID, so the T cells may come from the graft donor.

This chain uses TRBV12-3 or TRBV12-4 with TRBJ2-5; D possibly corresponds to TRBD2 (5 bases). V was cut by 4 bases and J by 5 bases, with 17 bases left in between. The CDR3 length is 15 residues. CDR3 sequence reads: CASSSHGLTGETQYF. CDR3 nucleotides: TGTGCCAGCAGTTCCCACGGGCTTACGGGGGAGACCCAGTACTTC.

The CDR3 coding sequence is TGCGCCAGCAGCCCCCAGGGGGTCGTCAGCAATGAGCAGTTCTTC. It encodes CASSPQGVVSNEQFF. The chain combines TRBV5-1 with TRBJ2-1; 7 nucleotides agree with TRBD1. Germline CDR1 and CDR2: SGHRS and YFSETQ. The trim removed 4 bases at V and 6 bases at J, leaving 10 bases unmatched. There are 15 residues in the CDR3.

This sequence joins TRBV7-6 and TRBJ2-4, with TRBD2 identical over 9 bases. The CDR3 consists of 16 residues. Germline values: CDR1 SGHVS, CDR2 FNYEAQ. Trimming took 1 base from V and 4 from J; bases not matched to a gene: 5. CDR3 in DNA: TGTGCCAGCAGCTTAGAAGGCGGGGGGGGAAAAAACATTCAGTACTTC. Translating gives CASSLEGGGGKNIQYF.

The chain combines TRBV20-1 with TRBJ2-2; no clear D gene. The CDR3 covers 13 residues. Germline V gives CDR1 DFQATT, CDR2 SNEGSKA (reference sequence). Trimming stripped 2 bases from V and 4 bases from J, with 8 bases between. CDR3 DNA sequence: TGCAGTGCTAGATTCTCGGGCACCGGGGAGCTGTTTTTT. It is translated as CSARFSGTGELFF.

J is TRBJ1-1 and V is TRBV7-6; 7 bases match TRBD1. V shed 2 bases and J 10 bases; nucleotides not matched to a gene: 10. This CDR3 has 14 residues. The germline V gene encodes CDR1 SGHVS and CDR2 FNYEAQ. The CDR3 sequence: CASSLRRGQVGAFF. Here the CDR3 DNA reads TGTGCCAGCAGCTTAAGGAGGGGGCAGGTGGGAGCTTTCTTT.

The rearrangement links TRBV5-1 to TRBJ2-1; 9 bases fit TRBD1. Trimming removed 2 bases from V and 6 bases from J; junction bases left unmatched: 12. The length of the CDR3 is 17 residues. Germline V gene data show CDR1 as SGHRS and CDR2 as YFSETQ. In DNA, the CDR3 is TGCGCCAGCAGCTTACCACCGGGACAGGGCCTTTCCAATGAGCAGTTCTTC. Its translation is CASSLPPGQGLSNEQFF.

This clonotype came up many times. The chain recombines TRBV5-6 with TRBJ2-5, with TRBD1 identical over 9 bases. This CDR3 has 14 amino acids. V was pared by 4 bases and J by 1 base, with 2 bases of the junction left unmatched. Germline CDR1 reads SGHDT; CDR2 reads YYEEEE. CDR3 DNA sequence: TGTGCCAGCAGCGGGGGACAGGGCCAAGAGACCCAGTACTTC. Translation: CASSGGQGQETQYF.

This clonotype was seen only a few times. The CDR3 DNA follows: TGCGCCAGCAGCCAAGGATTGATGAGGGGGGGGGCCAAAAACATTCAGTACTTC. It yields the protein CASSQGLMRGGAKNIQYF. The chain uses TRBV4-1 and TRBJ2-4; TRBD2 is a possible D gene (7 bases). The ends were cut back, 1 base at V and 1 base at J, with 17 bases in the middle. CDR1 and CDR2 from the germline V gene are MGHRA and YSYEKL. The CDR3 is 18 amino acids.

The V gene is TRBV3-1, the J gene TRBJ1-3, with a possible D match to TRBD1 (5 bases). There are 14 residues in the CDR3. Looked up from germline, CDR1 is LGHDT and CDR2 is YNNKEL (reference sequence). V was trimmed by 6 bases and J by 0 bases, leaving 9 bases between them. The CDR3 sequence is CASSWGFSGNTIYF. In DNA, the CDR3 is TGTGCCAGCAGTTGGGGGTTCTCTGGAAACACCATATATTTT. The complete variable domain, with remaining parts taken from reference TRBV3-1 and TRBJ1-3, reads DTAVSQTPKYLVTQMGNDKSIKCEQNLGHDTMYWYKQDSKKFLKIMFSYNNKELIINETVPNRFSPKSPDKAHLNLHINSLELGDSAVYFCASSWGFSGNTIYFGEGSWLTVV.

This clonotype was seen more than once but under ten times. The chain uses TRBV20-1 and TRBJ2-3; D ambiguous. The CDR3 is 14 amino acids. V was cut by 4 bases and J by 3 bases, with 14 bases left in between. Germline loops: CDR1 DFQATT, CDR2 SNEGSKA (reference sequence). The CDR3 loop reads CSANALLETDTQYF. CDR3 coding DNA: TGCAGTGCTAATGCTCTCCTTGAAACAGATACGCAGTATTTT.

A few counts support this clonotype. This rearrangement joins TRBV20-1 to TRBJ1-4, with TRBD1 matching 8 bases. The CDR3 runs 14 residues. The junction had 6 bases not matched to a gene; V was cut back by 2 bases and J by 7 bases. CDR1 and CDR2 (germline): DFQATT, SNEGSKA (reference sequence). The CDR3 region has the DNA TGCAGTGCTAGACCGGACAGGGTGATTGAAAAACTGTTTTTT. Its protein is CSARPDRVIEKLFF.

This chain joins TRBV20-1 and TRBJ2-5; D possibly uses TRBD1 or TRBD2 (5 bases each). The CDR3 is 13 amino acids. The germline CDR1 and CDR2 sequences are DFQATT and SNEGSKA (reference sequence). Trimming cost V 6 bases and J 5 bases, with 16 bases left between them. The CDR3 loop reads CSASHARGETQYF. The CDR3 DNA is TGCAGTGCCTCCCACGCCCGGGGCGAGACCCAGTACTTC.

This clonotype turned up a few times. The rearrangement uses TRBV30 and TRBJ2-3; no definite D call. Trimming took off 1 base at V and 1 base at J, with 18 bases between the two ends. CDR1 is GTSNPN and CDR2 is SVGIG in the germline V gene (reference sequence). The length of the CDR3 is 17 residues. The CDR3 loop is CAWSDPQLLGGTDTQYF. In DNA form, the CDR3 reads TGTGCCTGGAGTGACCCCCAACTCCTTGGGGGCACAGATACGCAGTATTTT.

The chain couples TRBV3-1 to TRBJ2-1; TRBD1 or TRBD2 may be the D gene (5 bases each). V gave up 0 bases and J gave up 16 bases, with 19 bases separating them. The germline V gene encodes CDR1 LGHDT and CDR2 YNNKEL (reference sequence). This CDR3 comprises 14 residues. CDR3 region: CASSQDRDALGRFF. CDR3 coding DNA: TGTGCCAGCAGCCAAGATCGGGACGCCTTGGGGCGATTCTTC.

The V and J genes are TRBV3-1 and TRBJ2-3, with 7 bases lining up with TRBD1. From germline, CDR1 is LGHDT and CDR2 YNNKEL (reference sequence). V was clipped by 4 bases and J by 5 bases; unmatched bases: 9. There are 15 residues in the CDR3. CDR3 nucleotides: TGTGCCAGCAGCCCGCGACGCAGGGGGATAGATACGCAGTATTTT. As protein: CASSPRRRGIDTQYF.

This clonotype turned up a few times. The V and J genes are TRBV5-1 and TRBJ2-5, with D possibly TRBD2 on 6 matching bases. There are 15 residues in the CDR3. Trimming left V 7 bases short and J 2 bases short, with 18 bases between. CDR1 and CDR2 (germline): SGHRS, YFSETQ. CDR3 in amino acids: CASGNPQTRQETQYF. The CDR3 coding sequence is TGCGCCAGCGGTAACCCTCAGACTAGGCAAGAGACCCAGTACTTC.

This clonotype showed up just a few times. The genes are TRBV18 and TRBJ2-7; 12 bases are shared with TRBD1. Germline loops: CDR1 KGHSH, CDR2 LQKENI. J was trimmed by 3 bases and V by 4 bases; bases with no gene match: 4. This CDR3 spans 15 amino acids. The CDR3: CASSLGTGGFYEQYF. As DNA, the CDR3 is TGTGCCAGCTCACTCGGGACAGGGGGCTTCTACGAGCAGTACTTC. The variable domain in full, with the rest retrieved from reference TRBV18 and TRBJ2-7, is NAGVMQNPRHLVRRRGQEARLRCSPMKGHSHVYWYRQLPEEGLKFMVYLQKENIIDESGMPKERFSAEFPKEGPSILRIQQVVRGDSAAYFCASSLGTGGFYEQYFGPGTRLTVT.

This clonotype has a handful of counts. This chain links TRBV20-1 with TRBJ2-1; 7 bases fit TRBD2. From germline, CDR1 is DFQATT and CDR2 SNEGSKA (reference sequence). V lost 4 bases to trimming and J lost 5 bases; unmatched junction nucleotides: 8. The CDR3 sequence is 14 residues long. CDR3 DNA: TGCAGTGCTACCCGGACTAGAGCGAACAATGAGCAGTTCTTC. Protein: CSATRTRANNEQFF.

This clonotype was counted a few times. The chain joins TRBV7-2 to TRBJ2-5, with D unresolved. The germline V gene encodes CDR1 SGHTA and CDR2 FQGNSA. Deletions cut 8 bases from V and 5 bases from J, with 15 bases between. The CDR3 totals 13 residues. Written as DNA, the CDR3 is TGTGCCAGCGGCTGGGGTAGCTACGAGACCCAGTACTTC. Its protein is CASGWGSYETQYF.

The chain combines TRBV5-1 with TRBJ2-3; possibly TRBD1 for D (6 bases). V lost 2 bases, J lost 4 bases, and 11 bases lay in between. This CDR3 has 14 amino acids. Germline V CDR1 and CDR2: SGHRS, YFSETQ. The CDR3 region has the DNA TGCGCCAGCAGCTTCCAAGAGGGGGCAGATACGCAGTATTTT. It codes for CASSFQEGADTQYF.

The chain couples TRBV5-1 to TRBJ1-1, with 8 bases lining up with TRBD1. In germline, CDR1 is SGHRS, CDR2 YFSETQ. J lost 7 bases, V lost 0 bases, and 8 bases had no gene match. The CDR3 consists of 15 residues. In DNA form, the CDR3 reads TGCGCCAGCAGCTTGGTGGGGCCCGGACAGGGTGAAGCTTTCTTT. Translating gives CASSLVGPGQGEAFF.

The chain carries TRBV12-3 or TRBV12-4 and TRBJ1-4, with a tentative D call TRBD1 (6 bases). V shed 6 bases and J shed 2 bases, with 13 bases lying between them. The CDR3 runs to 15 residues. CDR3: CASSRRGGTNEKLFF. CDR3 nucleotide sequence: TGTGCCAGCAGCCGGAGGGGGGGTACTAATGAAAAACTGTTTTTT.

V and J are TRBV4-2 and TRBJ2-2; D gene uncertain. Trimming took off 0 bases at V and 4 bases at J, with 6 bases between the two ends. The CDR3 runs 14 residues. Germline loops: CDR1 LGHNA, CDR2 YNFKEQ. The CDR3 DNA is TGTGCCAGCAGCCAAGATATTATCACCGGGGAGCTGTTTTTT. Its translation is CASSQDIITGELFF.

This clonotype was seen repeatedly, ten times or more. The chain employs TRBV20-1 and TRBJ2-5, with D possibly matching TRBD1 (6 bases). Trimming pared 3 bases from V and 5 bases from J, leaving 13 bases between. The length of the CDR3 is 13 residues. Germline V gene data show CDR1 as DFQATT and CDR2 as SNEGSKA (reference sequence). The CDR3 loop is CSARRGGGETQYF. CDR3 sequence (DNA): TGCAGTGCTAGGCGAGGGGGTGGTGAGACCCAGTACTTC.

The V call is TRBV9, the J call TRBJ2-3, with 9 bases fitting TRBD2. J gave up 1 base and V 0 bases, and 6 bases lay outside the gene matches. Germline V CDR1 and CDR2: SGDLS, YYNGEE. This CDR3 has 17 residues. CDR3 amino acids: CASSVEGLAWGTDTQYF. CDR3 nucleotide sequence: TGTGCCAGCAGCGTAGAGGGACTAGCTTGGGGCACAGATACGCAGTATTTT.

The V and J genes are TRBV5-1 and TRBJ2-1; TRBD2 agrees at 12 bases. V was pared by 0 bases and J by 7 bases, with 8 bases of the junction left unmatched. The CDR3 has 17 residues. CDR1 SGHRS and CDR2 YFSETQ come from the germline V gene. CDR3 in DNA: TGCGCCAGCAGCTTGGCTCGTGGACTAGCGGGGAGGAATGAGCAGTTCTTC. It encodes CASSLARGLAGRNEQFF.

The chain employs TRBV5-1 and TRBJ2-1, with 9 positions matching TRBD2. The CDR3 runs to 16 residues. Germline V lookup: CDR1 SGHRS, CDR2 YFSETQ. V was clipped by 0 bases and J by 2 bases; unmatched bases: 3. CDR3 sequence reads: CASSLARLAAYNEQFF. The CDR3, as DNA: TGCGCCAGCAGCTTGGCCAGACTAGCGGCCTACAATGAGCAGTTCTTC.

The chain couples TRBV5-1 to TRBJ2-1, with TRBD2 matching 7 bases. This CDR3 is 14 amino acids long. CDR1 SGHRS and CDR2 YFSETQ come from the germline V gene. J was trimmed by 1 base and V by 4 bases; bases with no gene match: 2. For the CDR3, the DNA is TGCGCCAGCAGCGAAGCGGGGTCCTACAATGAGCAGTTCTTC. It encodes CASSEAGSYNEQFF. Together with reference TRBV5-1 and TRBJ2-1, the CDR3 gives the full variable domain: KAGVTQTPRYLIKTRGQQVTLSCSPISGHRSVSWYQQTPGQGLQFLFEYFSETQRNKGNFPGRFSGRQFSNSRSEMNVSTLELGDSALYLCASSEAGSYNEQFFGPGTRLTVL.

The sample holds a few counts of this clonotype. This chain uses TRBV5-5 with TRBJ2-2; D unclear. The CDR3 is 15 residues long. The V end was cut by 2 bases, the J end by 4 bases, with 12 bases between. Germline values: CDR1 SGHKS, CDR2 YYEKEE (reference sequence). The DNA for the CDR3 is TGTGCCAGCAGCTTCCAGTCCGGCAGCACCGGGGAGCTGTTTTTT. It encodes CASSFQSGSTGELFF.

The gene calls are TRBV7-8 and TRBJ2-3; no reliable D call. Germline CDR1 is SGHVS and CDR2 is FQNEAQ. The CDR3 sequence is 17 residues long. The V and J ends lost 0 bases and 4 bases respectively, with 17 bases between them. The CDR3: CASSLALSWSRSDTQYF. CDR3 DNA: TGTGCCAGCAGCTTAGCGTTGTCTTGGTCGAGGTCAGATACGCAGTATTTT.

This clonotype was observed a few times. The chain has TRBV20-1 and TRBJ2-7; TRBD1 might be the D (5 bases). The CDR3 totals 14 residues. The V end lost 3 bases, the J end lost 3 bases, and 15 bases lay between the germline ends. The V gene's germline CDR1 is DFQATT and CDR2 SNEGSKA (reference sequence). The CDR3 here is CSASPTPRVYEQYF. The DNA for the CDR3 is TGCAGTGCTAGTCCAACACCCAGGGTCTACGAGCAGTACTTC.

The rearrangement links TRBV4-3 to TRBJ2-3; D is unclear. This CDR3 is built from 15 residues. CDR1 is LGHNA and CDR2 is YSLEER in the germline V gene. Trimming took off 0 bases at V and 2 bases at J, with 9 bases between the two ends. CDR3 nucleotides: TGCGCCAGCAGCCAAGATCTTAGGGACACAGATACGCAGTATTTT. This sequence encodes CASSQDLRDTDTQYF.